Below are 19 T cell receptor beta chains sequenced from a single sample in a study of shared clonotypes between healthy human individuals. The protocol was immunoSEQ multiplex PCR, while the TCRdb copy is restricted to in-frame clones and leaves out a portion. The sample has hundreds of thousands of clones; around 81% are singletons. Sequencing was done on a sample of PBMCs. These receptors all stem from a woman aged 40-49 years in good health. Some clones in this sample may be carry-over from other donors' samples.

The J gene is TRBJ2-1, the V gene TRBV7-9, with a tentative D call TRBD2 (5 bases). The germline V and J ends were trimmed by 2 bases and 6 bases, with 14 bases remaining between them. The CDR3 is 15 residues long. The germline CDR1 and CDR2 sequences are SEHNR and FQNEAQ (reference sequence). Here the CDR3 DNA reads TGTGCCAGCAGCTTATTGCTCGGGGTGCCCAATGAGCAGTTCTTC. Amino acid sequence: CASSLLLGVPNEQFF.

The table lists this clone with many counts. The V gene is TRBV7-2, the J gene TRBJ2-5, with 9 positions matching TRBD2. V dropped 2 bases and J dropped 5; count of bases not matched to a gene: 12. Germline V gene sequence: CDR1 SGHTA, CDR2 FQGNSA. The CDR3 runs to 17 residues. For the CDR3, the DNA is TGTGCCAGCAGCTTATCGATAGCTAGCGGGACTGAGGAGACCCAGTACTTC. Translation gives CASSLSIASGTEETQYF.

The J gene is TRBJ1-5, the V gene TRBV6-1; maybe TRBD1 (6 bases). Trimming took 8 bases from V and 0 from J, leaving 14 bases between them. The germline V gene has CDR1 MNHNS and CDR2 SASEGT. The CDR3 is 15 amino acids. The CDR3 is CASRRDIDSNQPQHF. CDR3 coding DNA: TGTGCCAGCCGCCGGGACATAGATAGCAATCAGCCCCAGCATTTT.

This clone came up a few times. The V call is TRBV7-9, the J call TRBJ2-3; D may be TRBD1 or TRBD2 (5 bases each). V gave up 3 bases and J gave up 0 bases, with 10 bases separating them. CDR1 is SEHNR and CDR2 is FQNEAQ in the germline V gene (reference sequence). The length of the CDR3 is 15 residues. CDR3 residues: CASSLGTISTDTQYF. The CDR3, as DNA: TGTGCCAGCAGCTTGGGGACCATTAGCACAGATACGCAGTATTTT.

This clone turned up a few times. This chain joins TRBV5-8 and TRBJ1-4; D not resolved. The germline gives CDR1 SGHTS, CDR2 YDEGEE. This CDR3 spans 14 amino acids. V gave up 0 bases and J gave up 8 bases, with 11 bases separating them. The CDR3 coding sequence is TGTGCCAGCAGCTTGGGGTCCTTCGGGGAAAAACTGTTTTTT. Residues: CASSLGSFGEKLFF.

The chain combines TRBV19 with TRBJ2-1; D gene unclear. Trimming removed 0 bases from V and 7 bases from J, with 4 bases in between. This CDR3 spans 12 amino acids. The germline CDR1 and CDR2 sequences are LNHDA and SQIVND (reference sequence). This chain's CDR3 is CASSIEGNEQFF. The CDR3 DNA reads TGTGCCAGTAGTATAGAGGGTAATGAGCAGTTCTTC. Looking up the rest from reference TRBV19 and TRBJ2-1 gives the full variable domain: DGGITQSPKYLFRKEGQNVTLSCEQNLNHDAMYWYRQDPGQGLRLIYYSQIVNDFQKGDIAEGYSVSREKKESFPLTVTSAQKNPTAFYLCASSIEGNEQFFGPGTRLTVL.

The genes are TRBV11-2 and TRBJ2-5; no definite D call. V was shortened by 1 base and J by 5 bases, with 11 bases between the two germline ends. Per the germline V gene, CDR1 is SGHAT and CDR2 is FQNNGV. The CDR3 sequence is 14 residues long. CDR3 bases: TGTGCCAGCAGCTTAGTGGCCTCGGCGGAGACCCAGTACTTC. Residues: CASSLVASAETQYF.

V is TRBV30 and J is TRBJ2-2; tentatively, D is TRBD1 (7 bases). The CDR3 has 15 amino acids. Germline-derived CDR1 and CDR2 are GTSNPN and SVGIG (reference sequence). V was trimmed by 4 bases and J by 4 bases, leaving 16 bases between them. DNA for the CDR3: TGTGCCTGGATCCCAGGGGGGATTAGCACCGGGGAGCTGTTTTTT. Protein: CAWIPGGISTGELFF.

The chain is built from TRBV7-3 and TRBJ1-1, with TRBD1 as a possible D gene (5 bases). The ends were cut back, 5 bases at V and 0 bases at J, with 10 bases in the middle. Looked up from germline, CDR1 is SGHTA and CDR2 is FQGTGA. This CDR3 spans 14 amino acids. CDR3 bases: TGTGCCAGCAGCAATCCGGGACTGAACACTGAAGCTTTCTTT. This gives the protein CASSNPGLNTEAFF.

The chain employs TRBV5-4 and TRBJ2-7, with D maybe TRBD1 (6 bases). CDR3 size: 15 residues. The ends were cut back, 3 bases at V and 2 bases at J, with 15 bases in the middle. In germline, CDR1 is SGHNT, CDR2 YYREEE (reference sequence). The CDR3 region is CASSSRTAHTYEQYF. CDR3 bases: TGTGCCAGCAGCTCCCGGACAGCACACACCTACGAGCAGTACTTC.

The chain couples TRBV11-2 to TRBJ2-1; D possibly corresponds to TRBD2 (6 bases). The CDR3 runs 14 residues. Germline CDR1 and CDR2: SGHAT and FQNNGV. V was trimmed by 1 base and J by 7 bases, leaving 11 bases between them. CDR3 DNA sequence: TGTGCCAGCAGCTTAGTAGTTCGGGGGAATGAGCAGTTCTTC. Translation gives CASSLVVRGNEQFF.

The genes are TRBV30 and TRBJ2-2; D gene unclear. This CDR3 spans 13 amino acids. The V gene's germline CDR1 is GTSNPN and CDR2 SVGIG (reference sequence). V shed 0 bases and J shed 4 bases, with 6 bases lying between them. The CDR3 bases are TGTGCCTGGAGTGTAATGGGCACCGGGGAGCTGTTTTTT. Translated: CAWSVMGTGELFF.

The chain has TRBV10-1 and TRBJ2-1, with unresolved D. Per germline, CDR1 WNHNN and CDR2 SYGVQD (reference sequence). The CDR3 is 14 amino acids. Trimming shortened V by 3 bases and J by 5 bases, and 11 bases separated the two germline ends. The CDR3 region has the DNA TGCGCCAGCAGTGATCCCCCACGGGACAATGAGCAGTTCTTC. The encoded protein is CASSDPPRDNEQFF.

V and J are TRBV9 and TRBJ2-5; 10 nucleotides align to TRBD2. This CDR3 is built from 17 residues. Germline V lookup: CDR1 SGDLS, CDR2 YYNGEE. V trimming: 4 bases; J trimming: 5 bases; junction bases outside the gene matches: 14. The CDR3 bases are TGTGCCAGCAGCCCCCGCCTCGTAGCGGGAGGTTTGGAGACCCAGTACTTC. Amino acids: CASSPRLVAGGLETQYF.

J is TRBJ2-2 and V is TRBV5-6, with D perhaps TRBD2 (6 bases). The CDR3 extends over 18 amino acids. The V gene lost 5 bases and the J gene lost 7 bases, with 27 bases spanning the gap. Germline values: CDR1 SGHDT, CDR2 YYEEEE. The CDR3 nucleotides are TGTGCCAGCAGTAACGTTCCGGGCAGGGACGGGAGTGGCGGGGAGCTGTTTTTT. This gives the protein CASSNVPGRDGSGGELFF.

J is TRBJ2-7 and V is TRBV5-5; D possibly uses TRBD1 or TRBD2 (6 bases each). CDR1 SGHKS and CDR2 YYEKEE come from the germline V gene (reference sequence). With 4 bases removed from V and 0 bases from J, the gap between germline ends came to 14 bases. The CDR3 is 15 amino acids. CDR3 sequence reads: CASSPRGESSYEQYF. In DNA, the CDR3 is TGTGCCAGCAGCCCAAGGGGGGAGAGCTCCTACGAGCAGTACTTC.

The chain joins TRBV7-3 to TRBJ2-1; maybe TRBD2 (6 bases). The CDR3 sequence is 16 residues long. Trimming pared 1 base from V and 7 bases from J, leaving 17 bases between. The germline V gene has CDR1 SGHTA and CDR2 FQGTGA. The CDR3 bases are TGTGCCAGCAGCTTAATCGGTCGGGAGATTGGGAATGAGCAGTTCTTC. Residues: CASSLIGREIGNEQFF.

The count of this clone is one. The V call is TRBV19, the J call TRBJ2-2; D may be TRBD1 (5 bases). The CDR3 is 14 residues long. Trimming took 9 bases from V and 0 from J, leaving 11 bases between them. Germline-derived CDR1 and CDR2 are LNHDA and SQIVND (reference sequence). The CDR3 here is CASGHRTNTGELFF. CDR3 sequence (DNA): TGTGCCAGCGGACACCGGACGAACACCGGGGAGCTGTTTTTT.

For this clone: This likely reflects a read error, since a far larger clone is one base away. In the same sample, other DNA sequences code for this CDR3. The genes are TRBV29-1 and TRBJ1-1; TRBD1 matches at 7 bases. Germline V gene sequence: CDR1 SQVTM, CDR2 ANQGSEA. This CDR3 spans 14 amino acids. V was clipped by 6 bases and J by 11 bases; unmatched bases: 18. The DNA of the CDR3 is TGCAGCGTAGCAAACCGGGACAGCTTTTTAGAGGCTTTCTTT. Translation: CSVANRDSFLEAFF.